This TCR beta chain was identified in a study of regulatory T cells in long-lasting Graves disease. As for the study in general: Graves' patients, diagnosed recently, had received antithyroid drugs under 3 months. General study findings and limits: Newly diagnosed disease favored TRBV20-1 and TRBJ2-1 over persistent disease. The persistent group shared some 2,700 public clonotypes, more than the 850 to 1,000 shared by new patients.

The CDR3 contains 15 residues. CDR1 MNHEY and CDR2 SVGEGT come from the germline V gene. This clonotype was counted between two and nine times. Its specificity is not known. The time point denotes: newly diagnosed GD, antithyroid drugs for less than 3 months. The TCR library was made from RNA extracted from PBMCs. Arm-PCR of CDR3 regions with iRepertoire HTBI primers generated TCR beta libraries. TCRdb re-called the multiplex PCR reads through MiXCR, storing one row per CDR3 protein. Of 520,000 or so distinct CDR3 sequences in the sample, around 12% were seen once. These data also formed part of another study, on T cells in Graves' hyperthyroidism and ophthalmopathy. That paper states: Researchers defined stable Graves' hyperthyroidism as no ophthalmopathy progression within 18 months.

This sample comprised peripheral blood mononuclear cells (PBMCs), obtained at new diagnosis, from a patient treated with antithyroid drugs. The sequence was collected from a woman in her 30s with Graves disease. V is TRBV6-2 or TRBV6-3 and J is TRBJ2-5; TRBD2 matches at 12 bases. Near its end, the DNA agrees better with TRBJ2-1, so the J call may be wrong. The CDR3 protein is CASSKQGLAGIQQFF. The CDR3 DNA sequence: TGTGCCAGCAGTAAGCAGGGACTAGCGGGCATCCAGCAGTTCTTC.